The 13 T cell receptor beta chains below come from one sample, sequenced in a study of shared clonotypes between healthy human individuals. Using immunoSEQ multiplex PCR, the repertoire was profiled, and TCRdb retains in-frame clones only, with some absent. The sample records tens of thousands of clones, 60% to 65% being singletons. The sample consisted of memory CD8+ T cells sorted from blood. Specified subset: CD45RO+ cells pooled with CCR7-negative TemRA cells. These receptors were taken from a man aged 25 to 40 in good health.

This clone was seen many times. The same CDR3 arises from other DNA sequences in this sample as well. The rearrangement uses TRBV6-5 and TRBJ2-7; TRBD1 matches 11 bases. V was pared by 2 bases and J by 4 bases, with 1 base of the junction left unmatched. Germline V CDR1 and CDR2: MNHEY, SVGAGI. The CDR3 runs to 14 residues. This CDR3 is CASSYGTGGYEQYF. The CDR3 region has the DNA TGTGCCAGCAGTTACGGGACAGGGGGTTACGAGCAGTACTTC.

The gene calls are TRBV7-9 and TRBJ1-5; no definite D call. The CDR3 is 15 residues long. V lost 1 base to trimming and J lost 6 bases, with 13 bases between them. Germline CDR1 is SEHNR and CDR2 is FQNEAQ (reference sequence). The CDR3 loop reads CASSLGTEAGQPQHF. The CDR3 coding sequence is TGTGCCAGCAGCTTAGGCACAGAGGCGGGTCAGCCCCAGCATTTT.

This clone occurred a few times. The chain joins TRBV4-3 to TRBJ2-6, with no clear D. The V end was cut by 2 bases, the J end by 1 base, with 12 bases between. The CDR3 runs to 17 residues. Germline lookup yields CDR1 LGHNA and CDR2 YSLEER. The CDR3 bases are TGCGCCAGCAGCCAACACACCGGTGGATCTGGGGCCAACGTCCTGACTTTC. Encoded protein: CASSQHTGGSGANVLTF.

With respect to this clone: The identical CDR3 is also encoded by other nucleotide sequences in the sample. The chain combines TRBV2 with TRBJ2-7; D may be TRBD2 (5 bases). CDR3 length equals 13 residues. V lost 3 bases to trimming and J lost 2 bases, with 8 bases between them. CDR1 is SNHLY, CDR2 FYNNEI, per germline. This CDR3 reads CASSDGITYEQYF. The CDR3 coding sequence is TGTGCCAGCAGTGACGGGATCACCTACGAGCAGTACTTC.

V usage is TRBV15 and J usage is TRBJ2-7, with 8 nucleotides matching TRBD1. Germline assignment: CDR1 LNHNV and CDR2 YYDKDF (reference sequence). Trimming cost V 3 bases and J 3 bases; bases outside gene matches: 10. This CDR3 has 16 amino acids. The CDR3, as DNA: TGTGCCACCAGCAGGGGCCGGGACAGGTTTTTCTACGAGCAGTACTTC. This gives the protein CATSRGRDRFFYEQYF.

The chain is built from TRBV18 and TRBJ2-5; no reliable D call. The CDR3 has 15 amino acids. V lost 2 bases, J lost 2 bases, and 12 bases lay in between. Germline CDR1 KGHSH, CDR2 LQKENI. The CDR3 sequence: CASSPSMAKQETQYF. The DNA of the CDR3 is TGTGCCAGCTCACCAAGCATGGCCAAACAAGAGACCCAGTACTTC.

The chain joins TRBV20-1 to TRBJ1-1; D is undetermined. The CDR3 covers 11 residues. Germline CDR1 and CDR2: DFQATT and SNEGSKA (reference sequence). The CDR3 sequence: CSSNVGTEAFF. The CDR3, as DNA: TGCAGCTCAAACGTGGGGACTGAAGCTTTCTTT.

This chain uses TRBV30 with TRBJ1-5; no definite D call. Germline CDR1 GTSNPN, CDR2 SVGIG (reference sequence). This CDR3 region has 14 residues. Trimming pared 2 bases from V and 0 bases from J, leaving 8 bases between. The CDR3 coding sequence is TGTGCCTGGAGTTCCGGAAATAGCAATCAGCCCCAGCATTTT. It codes for CAWSSGNSNQPQHF.

This clone was counted only a few times. CDR3 loop: CASRQGFGKLFF. CDR3 bases: TGTGCCAGCAGACAGGGGTTTGGAAAACTGTTTTTT. The chain joins TRBV7-9 to TRBJ1-4, with 7 bases identical to TRBD1. Looked up from germline, CDR1 is SEHNR and CDR2 is FQNEAQ (reference sequence). V lost 6 bases and J lost 10; bases outside the gene matches: 5. CDR3 length equals 12 residues.

Points on this clone: A clone one base away is much larger, so this may be a read error. The chain combines TRBV5-6 with TRBJ2-1; 8 bases align to TRBD1. CDR1 and CDR2 (germline): SGHDT, YYEEEE. J lost 1 base, V lost 5 bases, and 14 bases had no gene match. This CDR3 spans 18 amino acids. The CDR3 sequence is CASSSPKGRGPSYNEQFF. CDR3 nucleotide sequence: TGTGCCAGCAGTTCCCCGAAGGGCAGGGGGCCTTCCTACAATGAGCAGTTCTTC.

This chain links TRBV27 with TRBJ2-7; 10 bases fit TRBD2. V dropped 4 bases and J dropped 2; count of bases not matched to a gene: 2. CDR1 and CDR2 (germline): MNHEY, SMNVEV (reference sequence). This CDR3 is built from 14 residues. The CDR3 coding sequence is TGTGCCAGCAGTTACGGGACTAGCGCCTACGAGCAGTACTTC. Encoded protein: CASSYGTSAYEQYF.

The V call is TRBV18, the J call TRBJ2-4, with 8 bases matching TRBD1. With V trimmed by 4 bases and J by 14 bases, 10 bases remained unmatched. Germline loops: CDR1 KGHSH, CDR2 LQKENI. The CDR3 loop spans 13 amino acids. The CDR3 region has the DNA TGTGCCAGCTCACAACCACGAATACAGGGGGAGTACTTC. This sequence encodes CASSQPRIQGEYF. The variable domain in full, with the rest retrieved from reference TRBV18 and TRBJ2-4, is NAGVMQNPRHLVRRRGQEARLRCSPMKGHSHVYWYRQLPEEGLKFMVYLQKENIIDESGMPKERFSAEFPKEGPSILRIQQVVRGDSAAYFCASSQPRIQGEYFGAGTRLSVL.

This clone was seen ten or more times. The chain carries TRBV27 and TRBJ2-6; D tentatively reads TRBD1 or TRBD2 (5 bases each). Trimming left V 0 bases short and J 0 bases short, with 6 bases between. There are 16 residues in the CDR3. Germline V gives CDR1 MNHEY, CDR2 SMNVEV (reference sequence). CDR3 amino acids: CASSLSRGSGANVLTF. CDR3 in DNA: TGTGCCAGCAGTTTATCGAGGGGCTCTGGGGCCAACGTCCTGACTTTC.